This TCR beta chain was identified in a study of shared clonotypes between healthy human individuals (dated by TCRdb to about 2020). Background on the whole study: The cohort comprised two women and a few men aged 18 to 49 years. For each donor, CD4 naive and CD4 memory were each run on three plates, CD8 naive on two plates, and CD8 memory on one plate. Libraries were prepared and TCR repertoires were sequenced by different laboratories using diverse techniques, in order to increase sequencing depth and limit assay-specific biases. Blood TCR repertoires of about five healthy adults were deeply sequenced to estimate repertoire size and the extent of clonotype sharing between individuals. Leukapheresis yielded between about 0.94 and 9.5 billion PBMCs per donor.

Regarding this clone: Its specific antigen is unknown. No much larger clonotype is one base removed from it; base qualities were not supplied.

The donors were healthy, HIV-negative adults with no recently reported acute infections or vaccinations. All donors were Caucasian adults living in Nashville, Tennessee, USA. Magnetic negative selection was used to enrich CD4+ T cells, after which naive cells were positively selected on CD45RA and the negative fraction became the memory subset. Blood was obtained by leukapheresis, after which PBMCs were separated by Ficoll-Histopaque density gradient centrifugation and cryopreserved in liquid nitrogen vapor phase. Purity and quantity of every magnetically sorted T cell population were checked by analytical flow cytometry. Each sorted fraction had its genomic DNA isolated and then quantified by UV absorbance on a Nanodrop 2000c. Overall results and qualifications from the work: Compared with non-shared clonotypes, clonotypes shared by all four sorted-subset donors had higher generation probabilities. Across a few donors, about 4.5% of naive CD4, roughly 3.8% of naive CD8, about 2.3% of memory CD4, and 0.4% of memory CD8 clonotypes were shared. Even with the large sequencing depth, rarefaction of the sorted-subset datasets indicated that sequencing was incomplete. Pairwise subsampling led to the expectation that sequencing depth would affect the degree of clonotype sharing among donors. Larger estimated clonotype richness was generally found for naive subsets than for memory subsets. Sampling was restricted to blood, and TCR repertoires in tissues likely differ from the TCR repertoires found in blood. The small number of donors limited the genetic and exposure-history diversity represented.

Using the deep immunoSEQ assay, multiplex PCR amplified TCR CDR3 regions from genomic DNA. Extracted genomic DNA from each cell subset was distributed evenly across all wells of several immunoSEQ 96-well plates, and each plate was treated as a replicate. Each replicate PCR for sorted subsets received around 200 ng genomic DNA, equal to around 32,000 T cell genomes. Purified libraries were measured with a Qubit 3.0 fluorometer, size-checked on a Bioanalyzer 2100, and measured again with the KAPA Library Quantification kit. Each immunoSEQ 96-well plate was sequenced on its own single-read 150-cycle Illumina NextSeq 550 flow cell. The authors' pipeline ran thus. Because the immunoSEQ output held only junctional sequences and lacked quality scores, the filtering could not match the filtering applied to full-length reads. Sequences were annotated with PyIR, a Python wrapper for IgBLAST v1.9, using IMGT germline references to assign V/J genes and CDR3. Any read was removed if the V/J assignment was weak (E-value above 1e-6), the CDR3 was missing, or the read contained stop codons, out-of-frame junctions, or ambiguous translated residues. A V3J clonotype was defined by an identical inferred V gene, J gene, and CDR3 amino acid sequence. The percentage overlap between two repertoires was calculated by dividing the number of shared unique clonotypes by the size of the smaller repertoire. Repertoire richness was assessed with RTK rarefaction, the Chao1 estimator, and Recon v2.1 estimates of unobserved clonotypes. Generation probabilities for all TCRbeta clonotypes obtained by the gDNA method from a few donors were computed using OLGA. TCRdb holds this immuneACCESS table with in-frame rearrangements only. Some clones are missing; in checked studies, unresolved V genes explain under half, and the rest has no known cause. That table gives V, J and clone size, and the DNA gave D and trimming. The sample contains around 2.1 million clones, about 94% of them found a single time. The ten largest clones take up over 0.1% of the sample.

The sample was naive CD4+ T cells sorted from blood. In the paper's terms, the cell subset or site label means: CD45RA+ positively selected. The clonotype comes from a young man in good health.

Read as DNA, the sequence is TGCGCCAGCAGCGGGCTGGGGGGAAAACAAGAGACCCAGTACTTC. This yields the protein CASSGLGGKQETQYF. This chain joins TRBV4-1 to TRBJ2-5, with TRBD2 tentatively as D gene (6 bases match). The V and J ends are trimmed by 5 bases and 2 bases, leaving 15 bases between them. CDR1 is given as MGHRA and CDR2 as YSYEKL, both from the germline V gene. Its CDR3 holds 15 amino acids, cysteine through phenylalanine. Kept here is only the CDR3 DNA, which spans 45 bases and is read in frame from base 1.